The 7 T cell receptor beta chains listed next were all sequenced from one sample in a study of blood T cells in healthy people across ages. A sample-barcoded 5' primer and a J-beta primer mix were used in a second PCR of roughly 7 to 11 cycles. One entry per CDR3 protein results from TCRdb running MiXCR on the 5' RACE reads. Among 850,000 to 1,000,000 distinct CDR3 sequences listed, 51% were seen once. The sequenced sample consisted of blood. Receptors originate from an older woman in good health.

The V and J genes are TRBV20-1 and TRBJ2-3; weak D call: TRBD2 (6 bases). CDR3 length: 14 residues. Trimming stripped 3 bases from V and 4 bases from J, with 14 bases between. Germline CDR1 reads DFQATT; CDR2 reads SNEGSKA (reference sequence). CDR3 DNA: TGCAGTGCTAGTGTTACGGGAGTGGCAGATACGCAGTATTTT. Its protein is CSASVTGVADTQYF.

The chain joins TRBV20-1 to TRBJ1-2; 7 bases match TRBD1. The CDR3 is 14 amino acids. Germline values: CDR1 DFQATT, CDR2 SNEGSKA (reference sequence). Trimming at V came to 4 bases and at J to 8 bases, leaving 13 bases not matched to a gene. The CDR3 loop is CSATDPGQEPGYTF. CDR3 coding DNA: TGCAGTGCTACGGATCCAGGACAGGAGCCAGGCTACACCTTC.

The gene calls are TRBV7-3 and TRBJ2-3, with 8 bases that match TRBD2. The V segment lost 6 bases and the J segment 6 bases; nucleotides outside the gene matches: 8. Looked up from germline, CDR1 is SGHTA and CDR2 is FQGTGA. This CDR3 spans 14 amino acids. CDR3: CASSSAGVVDTQYF. CDR3 nucleotide sequence: TGTGCCAGCAGTTCAGCGGGAGTCGTGGATACGCAGTATTTT.

The CDR3, as DNA: TGCAGTGCTAGAGTTGGGACTAGCGGGGGGGATGAGCAGTTCTTC. This gives the protein CSARVGTSGGDEQFF. The chain recombines TRBV20-1 with TRBJ2-1, with 16 bases fitting TRBD2. The J segment lost 8 bases and the V segment lost 1 base, leaving 2 bases of the junction unmatched. CDR3 length equals 15 residues. Germline-derived CDR1 and CDR2 are DFQATT and SNEGSKA (reference sequence).

The CDR3 reads CSARAAGPYEQYF. The CDR3, as DNA: TGCAGTGCTAGGGCGGCAGGGCCCTACGAGCAGTACTTC. The J gene is TRBJ2-7, the V gene TRBV20-1, with D possibly TRBD1 on 5 matching bases. The CDR3 extends over 13 amino acids. V was cut by 3 bases and J by 2 bases, with 11 bases left in between. The germline CDR1 and CDR2 sequences are DFQATT and SNEGSKA (reference sequence).

As regards this clonotype: One end of the junction varies from germline; a read error may be responsible. The chain links TRBV6-6 to TRBJ2-4, with 11 bases lining up with TRBD2. CDR3 length equals 15 residues. In germline, CDR1 is MNHNY, CDR2 SVGAGI (reference sequence). The CDR3 bases are TGTGTCAGCAGCCCTAGCGGGAGGAGAGACAACATTCAGTACTTC. Its protein product is CVSSPSGRRDNIQYF.

On this clonotype: This may come from a read error, since a much larger clone is one base off. This rearrangement joins TRBV7-9 to TRBJ2-5; 8 positions agree with TRBD1. V shed 4 bases and J 3 bases; nucleotides not matched to a gene: 1. The CDR3 is 13 residues long. The germline V gene has CDR1 SEHNR and CDR2 FQNEAQ (reference sequence). CDR3 loop: CASSWGQEETQYF. The CDR3 bases are TGTGCCAGCAGCTGGGGACAGGAAGAGACCCAGTACTTC.